The rows below give T cell receptor beta chains drawn from one sample of a study of read filtering for tumor transcriptome and immune sequencing. TCRdb passed the reads through MiXCR, listing each CDR3 protein once. Seen here are some 40,000 distinct CDR3 sequences, 13% to 15% observed once, and the top ten hold 6.5% to 8.5%. The sample comprised a population of CD138-negative cells sorted from bone marrow. The receptor source for this set is a donor at least 40 years old with multiple myeloma. Each CDR3 is given with its conserved first and last residue. Each record gives: V gene, J gene, D gene, clone size, CDR3 protein, CDR3 DNA. D genes are given only for firm matches. Clone size is stated in some rows and not others, as once, few, many or a class when expanded.

TRBV7-2,TRBJ1-1,NA,many,CASTRRGGANTEAFF,TGTGCCAGCACCAGGCGGGGGGGGGCGAACACTGAAGCTTTCTTT
TRBV7-6,TRBJ2-3,NA,medium-sized,CASSGQRTDTQYF,TGTGCTAGCAGCGGACAGCGCACAGATACGCAGTATTTT
TRBV7-9,TRBJ1-1,TRBD1,many,CASSQGTALMNTEAFF,TGTGCCAGCAGCCAGGGGACAGCCTTAATGAACACTGAAGCTTTCTTT
TRBV28,TRBJ1-1,TRBD1,many,CASSSPSDRGDTEAFF,TGTGCCAGCAGTTCCCCCTCCGACAGGGGGGACACTGAAGCTTTCTTT
TRBV10-3,TRBJ1-5,NA,NA,CAIRRWVDQPQHF,TGTGCCATCAGGAGGTGGGTAGATCAGCCCCAGCATTTT
TRBV29-1,TRBJ1-5,NA,few,CSADDQHF,TGCAGCGCTGATGACCAGCATTTT
TRBV9,TRBJ2-1,NA,many,CASSVDLRGSNNEQFF,TGTGCCAGCAGCGTCGACTTGAGAGGGTCGAACAATGAGCAGTTCTTC
TRBV3-1,TRBJ2-7,NA,many,CASSQGGNYEQYF,TGTGCCAGCAGCCAAGGCGGGAACTACGAGCAGTACTTC
TRBV6-1,TRBJ2-7,TRBD2,many,CAFRQKASGSHEQYF,TGTGCCTTCCGTCAAAAGGCTAGCGGGAGTCACGAGCAGTACTTC
TRBV20-1,TRBJ2-1,NA,many,CSARDGGSSYNEQFF,TGCAGTGCTAGAGATGGGGGGAGCTCCTACAATGAGCAGTTCTTC
TRBV6-1,TRBJ1-6,TRBD1,many,CASSGDRLNSPLHF,TGTGCCAGCAGCGGGGACAGACTCAATTCACCCCTCCACTTT
TRBV6-2/TRBV6-3,TRBJ1-5,NA,many,CASSYVPPSNQPQHF,TGTGCCAGCAGTTACGTTCCACCTAGCAATCAGCCCCAGCATTTT